The next 14 T cell receptor beta chains were all read from a single sample in a study of T cell responses to AZD1222 COVID-19 vaccine. Sequencing used immunoSEQ multiplex PCR; TCRdb keeps in-frame clones, though not all of them. The sample holds 150,000 to 200,000 clones, around nine tenths seen once. The starting material was peripheral blood, obtained on day 0 of AZD1222 vaccination. The receptor set was obtained from an adult in good health.

This sequence joins TRBV9 and TRBJ2-3; no reliable D call. V lost 6 bases to trimming and J lost 0 bases, with 8 bases between them. The CDR3 is made up of 13 amino acids. From germline, CDR1 is SGDLS and CDR2 YYNGEE. The CDR3 coding sequence is TGTGCCAGCACTTCCCGCAGCACAGATACGCAGTATTTT. Its protein is CASTSRSTDTQYF. Drawing the rest from reference TRBV9 and TRBJ2-3, the complete variable domain is DSGVTQTPKHLITATGQRVTLRCSPRSGDLSVYWYQQSLDQGLQFLIQYYNGEERAKGNILERFSAQQFPDLHSELNLSSLELGDSALYFCASTSRSTDTQYFGPGTRLTVL.

J is TRBJ2-7 and V is TRBV2; D is undetermined. Trimming cost V 5 bases and J 2 bases, with 7 bases left between them. The CDR3 is 12 amino acids. CDR1 is SNHLY, CDR2 FYNNEI, per germline. CDR3 sequence (DNA): TGTGCCAGCAGTCCTGATACCTACGAGCAGTACTTC. Its translation: CASSPDTYEQYF.

The chain couples TRBV9 to TRBJ1-2, with a possible D match to TRBD1 (6 bases). The V and J ends lost 0 bases and 8 bases respectively, with 14 bases between them. CDR1 SGDLS and CDR2 YYNGEE come from the germline V gene. This CDR3 is built from 14 residues. The CDR3 is CASSVGGQPLGYTF. The DNA for the CDR3 is TGTGCCAGCAGCGTAGGGGGGCAGCCTCTGGGCTACACCTTC.

The chain links TRBV4-3 to TRBJ1-2; 7 positions match TRBD1. Germline V gives CDR1 LGHNA, CDR2 YSLEER. V was clipped by 1 base and J by 2 bases; unmatched bases: 7. This CDR3 contains 16 residues. The CDR3 spells CASSQGTGGQNYGYTF. CDR3 sequence (DNA): TGCGCCAGCAGCCAAGGGACAGGTGGACAAAACTATGGCTACACCTTC.

The gene calls are TRBV7-9 and TRBJ2-3; D is unclear. Looked up from germline, CDR1 is SEHNR and CDR2 is FQNEAQ (reference sequence). This CDR3 is 12 amino acids long. Trimming pared 5 bases from V and 1 base from J, leaving 4 bases between. CDR3: CASSSGTDTQYF. CDR3 sequence (DNA): TGTGCCAGCAGCAGCGGCACAGATACGCAGTATTTT.

The chain couples TRBV28 to TRBJ1-2; 7 nucleotides line up with TRBD1. This CDR3 contains 17 residues. V lost 6 bases to trimming and J lost 4 bases; unmatched junction nucleotides: 17. The germline V gene encodes CDR1 MDHEN and CDR2 SYDVKM. The chain's CDR3 is CASSKTAQGGFSYGYTF. The CDR3 nucleotides read TGTGCCAGCAGCAAGACCGCCCAGGGGGGATTCTCCTATGGCTACACCTTC.

This rearrangement joins TRBV23-1 to TRBJ2-3; tentatively, D is TRBD1 or TRBD2 (5 bases each). TRBV23-1 is known as an ORF, though its function is uncertain. The CDR3 length is 17 residues. V lost 4 bases to trimming and J lost 1 base, with 18 bases between them. CDR3 bases: TGCGCCAGCAGTCGGGAGTTTACCCAGGGCGGCACAGATACGCAGTATTTT. Its protein is CASSREFTQGGTDTQYF.

The chain recombines TRBV5-1 with TRBJ2-3, with D possibly matching TRBD1 (6 bases). The ends were cut back, 1 base at V and 1 base at J, with 16 bases in the middle. Germline V CDR1 and CDR2: SGHRS, YFSETQ. This CDR3 comprises 17 residues. CDR3 sequence (DNA): TGCGCCAGCAGCTTGAGAGTCAGGGGAATGGGCACAGATACGCAGTATTTT. Protein product: CASSLRVRGMGTDTQYF.

Concerning this clone: The junction shows a germline mismatch at one end, possibly a read error. The CDR3 bases are TGTGCCAGCAGCCGTCGGGGCTTCCAAGAGGCCCAGTACTTC. This codes for CASSRRGFQEAQYF. The gene calls are TRBV6-2 or TRBV6-3 and TRBJ2-5; the D call may be TRBD1 or TRBD2 (5 bases each). The CDR3 consists of 14 residues. The V gene's germline CDR1 is MNHEY and CDR2 SVGEGT.

The rearrangement links TRBV27 to TRBJ1-2; a possible D gene is TRBD1 (6 bases). The CDR3 totals 15 residues. Per germline, CDR1 MNHEY and CDR2 SMNVEV (reference sequence). V was clipped by 4 bases and J by 4 bases, with 16 bases between them. The CDR3 DNA sequence: TGTGCCAGCAGTTATATCCCCACAGGGTCCTATGGCTACACCTTC. Encoded protein: CASSYIPTGSYGYTF.

This clone occurred once. V and J are TRBV28 and TRBJ1-1, with D perhaps TRBD1 (6 bases). This CDR3 region has 16 residues. Germline assignment: CDR1 MDHEN and CDR2 SYDVKM. V gave up 4 bases and J gave up 5 bases, with 20 bases separating them. The CDR3 nucleotides are TGTGCCAGCAGTTCAAAAGGGGGGTACTACGGGACTGAAGCTTTCTTT. It is translated as CASSSKGGYYGTEAFF.

J is TRBJ2-1 and V is TRBV4-3, with TRBD2 matching 8 bases. CDR3 length: 17 residues. CDR1 is LGHNA, CDR2 YSLEER, per germline. V lost 1 base to trimming and J lost 1 base; unmatched junction nucleotides: 6. The CDR3 spells CASSQVFGGGSYNEQFF. In nucleotides, the CDR3 is TGCGCCAGCAGCCAAGTATTCGGCGGGGGGTCCTACAATGAGCAGTTCTTC.

This rearrangement joins TRBV3-1 (or the pseudogene TRBV3-2) to TRBJ1-5; 9 bases line up with TRBD1. With V trimmed by 4 bases and J by 3 bases, 4 bases remained unmatched. There are 15 residues in the CDR3. Germline values: CDR1 LGHDT, CDR2 YNNKEL (reference sequence). The CDR3 DNA reads as TGTGCCAGCAGCCCGAGGACAGGGGCCAATCAGCCCCAGCATTTT. It codes for CASSPRTGANQPQHF.

The V call is TRBV7-9, the J call TRBJ1-2, with a possible D match to TRBD1 (5 bases). Germline CDR1 reads SEHNR; CDR2 reads FQNEAQ (reference sequence). Trimming stripped 3 bases from V and 0 bases from J, with 11 bases between. The CDR3 covers 15 residues. The CDR3 loop reads CASSFGAPSNYGYTF. CDR3 bases: TGTGCCAGCAGCTTCGGGGCGCCTTCTAACTATGGCTACACCTTC. The full variable domain, with the rest looked up from reference TRBV7-9 and TRBJ1-2, is DTGVSQNPRHKITKRGQNVTFRCDPISEHNRLYWYRQTLGQGPEFLTYFQNEAQLEKSRLLSDRFSAERPKGSFSTLEIQRTEQGDSAMYLCASSFGAPSNYGYTFGSGTRLTVV.